These T cell receptor beta chains were read from a single sample in a study of blood T cell repertoires in COVID-19. The table came from immunoSEQ multiplex PCR; TCRdb's copy has only in-frame clones and leaves some out. The sample contains just over 90,000 clones, around 90% of which appear only once. Sequencing was done on a sample of peripheral blood. All receptors come from a human donor with active COVID-19. The donor label of this sample is uncertain. Both conserved end residues are part of each CDR3. D genes are given only for firm matches. Rows give clone size only sometimes, using once, few, many, or a class for an expanded clone.

j_call: TRBJ2-2
v_call: TRBV11-2
d_call: TRBD2
clone_size: NA
cdr3_aa: CASSLRLAGGWNTGELFF
cdr3_nt: TGTGCCAGCAGCTTACGGCTAGCGGGGGGGTGGAACACCGGGGAGCTGTTTTTT

j_call: TRBJ1-2
v_call: TRBV27
d_call: NA
clone_size: NA
cdr3_aa: CASTPFQGNYGYTF
cdr3_nt: TGTGCCAGCACCCCCTTTCAGGGGAACTATGGCTACACCTTC

j_call: TRBJ2-7
v_call: TRBV6-2/TRBV6-3
d_call: NA
clone_size: NA
cdr3_aa: CASSSAGASYEQYF
cdr3_nt: TGTGCCAGCAGTTCTGCGGGGGCGAGCTACGAGCAGTACTTC

j_call: TRBJ1-5
v_call: TRBV19
d_call: NA
clone_size: NA
cdr3_aa: CASSIDRAGNQPQHF
cdr3_nt: TGTGCCAGTAGTATAGATCGAGCCGGCAATCAGCCCCAGCATTTT

j_call: TRBJ1-5
v_call: TRBV2
d_call: NA
clone_size: NA
cdr3_aa: CASNRVRRAQPQHF
cdr3_nt: TGTGCCAGCAATAGGGTCAGGAGGGCTCAGCCCCAGCATTTT

j_call: TRBJ2-3
v_call: TRBV27
d_call: NA
clone_size: NA
cdr3_aa: CASSQGFGTDTQYF
cdr3_nt: TGTGCCAGCAGTCAGGGATTCGGCACAGATACGCAGTATTTT

j_call: TRBJ2-5
v_call: TRBV7-2
d_call: NA
clone_size: once
cdr3_aa: CASSLVSLPGETQYF
cdr3_nt: TGTGCCAGCAGCTTAGTCAGCCTCCCGGGAGAGACCCAGTACTTC

j_call: TRBJ1-6
v_call: TRBV4-3
d_call: TRBD1
clone_size: few
cdr3_aa: CASSQDSGQGNSPLHF
cdr3_nt: TGCGCCAGCAGCCAAGACTCGGGACAGGGTAATTCACCCCTCCACTTT

j_call: TRBJ2-1
v_call: TRBV19
d_call: NA
clone_size: few
cdr3_aa: CASRKVEGTTHNEQFF
cdr3_nt: TGTGCCAGCCGCAAAGTGGAGGGGACCACCCACAATGAGCAGTTCTTC

j_call: TRBJ2-3
v_call: TRBV5-3
d_call: TRBD2
clone_size: NA
cdr3_aa: CARSLGLAGPDTQYF
cdr3_nt: TGTGCCAGAAGCCTAGGACTAGCGGGGCCAGATACGCAGTATTTT

j_call: TRBJ2-5
v_call: TRBV19
d_call: TRBD1
clone_size: NA
cdr3_aa: CASRDRGRGETQYF
cdr3_nt: TGTGCCAGTAGAGACAGGGGGCGCGGGGAGACCCAGTACTTC

j_call: TRBJ2-5
v_call: TRBV6-5
d_call: TRBD2
clone_size: NA
cdr3_aa: CASRGGQETQYF
cdr3_nt: TGTGCCAGCAGGGGGGGGCAAGAGACCCAGTACTTC

j_call: TRBJ2-7
v_call: TRBV28
d_call: NA
clone_size: NA
cdr3_aa: CASSGWDEQYF
cdr3_nt: TGTGCCAGCAGCGGGTGGGACGAGCAGTACTTC

j_call: TRBJ2-2
v_call: TRBV4-2
d_call: NA
clone_size: NA
cdr3_aa: CASSQGNTGDLLNTGELFF
cdr3_nt: TGTGCCAGCAGCCAAGGCAATACGGGAGACCTTTTGAACACCGGGGAGCTGTTTTTT

j_call: TRBJ2-2
v_call: TRBV28
d_call: NA
clone_size: NA
cdr3_aa: CASQDSLGGELFF
cdr3_nt: TGTGCCAGCCAGGACTCCCTCGGCGGGGAGCTGTTTTTT

j_call: TRBJ1-3
v_call: TRBV5-1
d_call: TRBD1
clone_size: NA
cdr3_aa: CASSSGGAGNTIYF
cdr3_nt: TGCGCCAGCAGTTCAGGGGGCGCCGGAAACACCATATATTTT

j_call: TRBJ2-1
v_call: TRBV7-2
d_call: TRBD1
clone_size: NA
cdr3_aa: CASSSDRGQWNEQFF
cdr3_nt: TGTGCCAGCAGCTCGGACAGGGGGCAATGGAATGAGCAGTTCTTC

j_call: TRBJ2-1
v_call: TRBV11-3
d_call: TRBD2
clone_size: NA
cdr3_aa: CASSLAGGVYNEQFF
cdr3_nt: TGTGCCAGCAGCTTAGCGGGGGGAGTCTACAATGAGCAGTTCTTC

j_call: TRBJ1-5
v_call: TRBV28
d_call: NA
clone_size: NA
cdr3_aa: CASISLSVWNQPQHF
cdr3_nt: TGTGCCAGCATCTCACTTTCGGTTTGGAATCAGCCCCAGCATTTT

j_call: TRBJ1-1
v_call: TRBV6-5
d_call: TRBD1
clone_size: NA
cdr3_aa: CASGRDRVTEAFF
cdr3_nt: TGTGCCAGCGGTCGGGACAGGGTCACTGAAGCTTTCTTT

j_call: TRBJ2-1
v_call: TRBV28
d_call: TRBD2
clone_size: few
cdr3_aa: CASSFPTSANEQFF
cdr3_nt: TGTGCCAGCAGTTTCCCAACTAGCGCCAATGAGCAGTTCTTC

j_call: TRBJ2-4
v_call: TRBV5-1
d_call: NA
clone_size: NA
cdr3_aa: CASSVKIQTTQGNIQYF
cdr3_nt: TGCGCCAGCAGCGTGAAAATCCAAACTACCCAGGGGAACATTCAGTACTTC

j_call: TRBJ1-2
v_call: TRBV7-9
d_call: TRBD1
clone_size: NA
cdr3_aa: CASSVGQGIYGYTF
cdr3_nt: TGTGCCAGCAGCGTGGGACAGGGTATCTATGGCTACACCTTC

j_call: TRBJ1-2
v_call: TRBV6-2/TRBV6-3
d_call: TRBD1
clone_size: once
cdr3_aa: CASSSNPLIGGHYGYTF
cdr3_nt: TGTGCCAGCAGTTCGAATCCCCTGATAGGGGGCCACTATGGCTACACCTTC

j_call: TRBJ2-1
v_call: TRBV24-1
d_call: NA
clone_size: NA
cdr3_aa: CATNPRQEQFF
cdr3_nt: TGTGCCACCAATCCCCGCCAGGAGCAGTTCTTC

j_call: TRBJ1-1
v_call: TRBV6-2/TRBV6-3
d_call: NA
clone_size: NA
cdr3_aa: CASSPTVGAANTEAFF
cdr3_nt: TGTGCCAGCAGCCCAACTGTGGGGGCGGCGAACACTGAAGCTTTCTTT

j_call: TRBJ2-1
v_call: TRBV25-1
d_call: TRBD1
clone_size: once
cdr3_aa: CASSDIRGQGNNEQFF
cdr3_nt: TGTGCCAGCAGTGATATACGGGGACAGGGAAACAATGAGCAGTTCTTC

j_call: TRBJ1-2
v_call: TRBV27
d_call: NA
clone_size: NA
cdr3_aa: CASSSYRLEFYGYTF
cdr3_nt: TGTGCCAGCAGTTCCTACAGGTTGGAGTTTTATGGCTACACCTTC

j_call: TRBJ2-1
v_call: TRBV9
d_call: TRBD2
clone_size: NA
cdr3_aa: CASSVASGGTNEQFF
cdr3_nt: TGTGCCAGCAGCGTAGCCAGCGGGGGCACCAATGAGCAGTTCTTC

j_call: TRBJ1-1
v_call: TRBV19
d_call: TRBD1
clone_size: NA
cdr3_aa: CASSIRGTAEAFF
cdr3_nt: TGTGCCAGTAGTATTCGTGGGACAGCTGAAGCTTTCTTT

j_call: TRBJ1-1
v_call: TRBV6-6
d_call: TRBD1
clone_size: NA
cdr3_aa: CASRGQGRVGNTEAFF
cdr3_nt: TGTGCCAGCAGGGGACAGGGCAGGGTGGGGAACACTGAAGCTTTCTTT

j_call: TRBJ2-1
v_call: TRBV9
d_call: TRBD1
clone_size: NA
cdr3_aa: CASSVLSGTGYNEQFF
cdr3_nt: TGTGCCAGCAGCGTTTTATCCGGGACAGGATACAATGAGCAGTTCTTC

j_call: TRBJ1-2
v_call: TRBV2
d_call: NA
clone_size: once
cdr3_aa: CASGYQAIYTF
cdr3_nt: TGTGCCAGCGGGTACCAGGCTATTTACACCTTC

j_call: TRBJ2-5
v_call: TRBV5-1
d_call: NA
clone_size: NA
cdr3_aa: CASSLSGKETQYF
cdr3_nt: TGCGCCAGCAGCTTGTCGGGGAAGGAGACCCAGTACTTC

j_call: TRBJ2-1
v_call: TRBV5-5
d_call: TRBD2
clone_size: NA
cdr3_aa: CASSPGLAGGSSYNEQFF
cdr3_nt: TGTGCCAGCAGCCCGGGACTAGCGGGGGGCAGCTCCTACAATGAGCAGTTCTTC

j_call: TRBJ2-5
v_call: TRBV6-6
d_call: TRBD2
clone_size: NA
cdr3_aa: CASSRPLAGGGETQYF
cdr3_nt: TGTGCCAGCAGCAGGCCTCTAGCGGGGGGGGGAGAGACCCAGTACTTC

j_call: TRBJ2-1
v_call: TRBV30
d_call: NA
clone_size: NA
cdr3_aa: CALGAGGSSYNEQFF
cdr3_nt: TGTGCCTTGGGGGCAGGGGGGAGCTCCTACAATGAGCAGTTCTTC

j_call: TRBJ2-2
v_call: TRBV2
d_call: TRBD1
clone_size: NA
cdr3_aa: CASSGGTANTGELFF
cdr3_nt: TGTGCCAGCAGTGGGGGGACAGCCAACACCGGGGAGCTGTTTTTT

j_call: TRBJ2-5
v_call: TRBV19
d_call: NA
clone_size: NA
cdr3_aa: CASSIGGDATQYF
cdr3_nt: TGTGCCAGTAGTATTGGAGGGGACGCGACCCAGTACTTC

j_call: TRBJ2-1
v_call: TRBV6-4
d_call: NA
clone_size: NA
cdr3_aa: CASSDFAVIGRGHNEQFF
cdr3_nt: TGTGCCAGCAGTGACTTCGCAGTTATAGGGCGGGGGCATAACGAGCAGTTCTTC

j_call: TRBJ1-2
v_call: TRBV28
d_call: TRBD1
clone_size: few
cdr3_aa: CASSFRDRLTNYGYTF
cdr3_nt: TGTGCCAGCAGTTTCCGGGACAGGCTCACTAACTATGGCTACACCTTC

j_call: TRBJ2-1
v_call: TRBV5-1
d_call: TRBD1
clone_size: NA
cdr3_aa: CASSSQTGGSYNEQFF
cdr3_nt: TGCGCCAGCAGCTCCCAGACAGGGGGCTCCTACAATGAGCAGTTCTTC

j_call: TRBJ2-3
v_call: TRBV4-3
d_call: NA
clone_size: NA
cdr3_aa: CASSLGQRSTDTQYF
cdr3_nt: TGCGCCAGCAGCCTCGGACAGAGGAGCACAGATACGCAGTATTTT

j_call: TRBJ2-2
v_call: TRBV5-1
d_call: TRBD1
clone_size: NA
cdr3_aa: CASSLQRDRGIGELFF
cdr3_nt: TGCGCCAGCAGCCTCCAGAGGGACAGGGGGATCGGGGAGCTGTTTTTT

j_call: TRBJ2-5
v_call: TRBV5-1
d_call: NA
clone_size: NA
cdr3_aa: CASSQTGGEETQYF
cdr3_nt: TGCGCCAGCAGCCAGACGGGGGGCGAAGAGACCCAGTACTTC

j_call: TRBJ1-2
v_call: TRBV27
d_call: NA
clone_size: NA
cdr3_aa: CARSGGAGYTF
cdr3_nt: TGTGCCAGATCCGGCGGGGCTGGCTACACCTTC

j_call: TRBJ2-2
v_call: TRBV7-6
d_call: TRBD2
clone_size: NA
cdr3_aa: CASSFSSGGWRSTGELFF
cdr3_nt: TGTGCCAGCAGCTTTAGTAGCGGGGGGTGGCGAAGCACCGGGGAGCTGTTTTTT

j_call: TRBJ2-7
v_call: TRBV20-1
d_call: NA
clone_size: NA
cdr3_aa: CSANRVGEQYF
cdr3_nt: TGCAGTGCTAACAGGGTGGGGGAGCAGTACTTC

j_call: TRBJ2-7
v_call: TRBV4-1
d_call: TRBD1
clone_size: NA
cdr3_aa: CASSHATGGAYEQYF
cdr3_nt: TGCGCCAGCAGCCATGCGACAGGGGGCGCGTACGAGCAGTACTTC

j_call: TRBJ2-2
v_call: TRBV29-1
d_call: NA
clone_size: NA
cdr3_aa: CSVPQYTGELFF
cdr3_nt: TGCAGCGTCCCACAGTACACCGGGGAGCTGTTTTTT

j_call: TRBJ2-5
v_call: TRBV7-9
d_call: TRBD2
clone_size: NA
cdr3_aa: CASSLGVAGAGETQYF
cdr3_nt: TGTGCCAGCAGCTTAGGAGTAGCGGGGGCTGGGGAGACCCAGTACTTC

j_call: TRBJ2-1
v_call: TRBV18
d_call: TRBD1
clone_size: NA
cdr3_aa: CASSPGGQVRFGEQFF
cdr3_nt: TGTGCCAGCTCACCAGGCGGACAGGTTCGGTTTGGTGAGCAGTTCTTC

j_call: TRBJ2-1
v_call: TRBV7-8
d_call: TRBD2
clone_size: NA
cdr3_aa: CASSPAAQGWTRKFF
cdr3_nt: TGTGCCAGCAGCCCTGCGGCCCAGGGCTGGACTAGAAAGTTCTTC